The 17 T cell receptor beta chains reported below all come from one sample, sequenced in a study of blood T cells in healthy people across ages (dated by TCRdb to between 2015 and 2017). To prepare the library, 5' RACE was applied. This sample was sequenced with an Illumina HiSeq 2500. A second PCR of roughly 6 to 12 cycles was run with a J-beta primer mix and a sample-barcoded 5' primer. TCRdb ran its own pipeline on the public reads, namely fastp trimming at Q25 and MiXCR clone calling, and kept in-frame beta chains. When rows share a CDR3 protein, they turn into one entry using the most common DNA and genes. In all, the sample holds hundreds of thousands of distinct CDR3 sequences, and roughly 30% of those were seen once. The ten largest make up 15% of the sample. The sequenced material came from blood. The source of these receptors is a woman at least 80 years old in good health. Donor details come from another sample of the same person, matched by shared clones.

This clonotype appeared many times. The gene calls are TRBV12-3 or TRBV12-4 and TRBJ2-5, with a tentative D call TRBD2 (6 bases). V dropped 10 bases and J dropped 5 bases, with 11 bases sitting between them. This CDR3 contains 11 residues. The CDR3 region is CATSGGETQYF. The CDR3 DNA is TGTGCCACCTCAGGAGGGGAGACCCAGTACTTC.

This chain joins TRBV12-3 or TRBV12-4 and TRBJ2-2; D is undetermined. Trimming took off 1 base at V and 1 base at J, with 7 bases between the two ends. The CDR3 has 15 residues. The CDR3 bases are TGTGCCAGCAGTTTAGGGTCAGAGAACACCGGGGAGCTGTTTTTT. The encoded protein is CASSLGSENTGELFF.

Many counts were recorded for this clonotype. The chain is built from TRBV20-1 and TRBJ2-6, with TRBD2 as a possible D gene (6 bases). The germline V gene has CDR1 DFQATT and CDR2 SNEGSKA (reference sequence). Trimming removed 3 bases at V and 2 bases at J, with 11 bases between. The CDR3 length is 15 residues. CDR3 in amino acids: CSASTGSTGANVLTF. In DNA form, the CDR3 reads TGCAGTGCTAGTACCGGGAGCACTGGGGCCAACGTCCTGACTTTC.

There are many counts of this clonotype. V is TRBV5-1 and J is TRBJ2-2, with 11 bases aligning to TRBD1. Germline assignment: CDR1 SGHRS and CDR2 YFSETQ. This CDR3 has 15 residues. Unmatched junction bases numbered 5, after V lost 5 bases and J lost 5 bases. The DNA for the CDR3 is TGCGCCAGCAGTTCCGGGACAGGGGGAACCGGGGAGCTGTTTTTT. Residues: CASSSGTGGTGELFF.

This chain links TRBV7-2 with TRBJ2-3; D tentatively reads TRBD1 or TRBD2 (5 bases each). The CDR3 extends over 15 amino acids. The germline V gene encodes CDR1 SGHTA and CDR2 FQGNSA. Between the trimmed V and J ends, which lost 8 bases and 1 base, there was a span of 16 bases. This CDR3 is CASAMSGTGTDTQYF. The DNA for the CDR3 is TGTGCCAGCGCCATGTCCGGGACCGGCACAGATACGCAGTATTTT.

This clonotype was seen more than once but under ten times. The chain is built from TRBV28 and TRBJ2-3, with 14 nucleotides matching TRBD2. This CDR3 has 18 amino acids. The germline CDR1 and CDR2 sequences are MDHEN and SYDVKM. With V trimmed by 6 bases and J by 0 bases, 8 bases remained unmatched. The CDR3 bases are TGTGCCAGCAGCCGTGGACTAGCGGGGGGCATAAGCACAGATACGCAGTATTTT. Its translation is CASSRGLAGGISTDTQYF.

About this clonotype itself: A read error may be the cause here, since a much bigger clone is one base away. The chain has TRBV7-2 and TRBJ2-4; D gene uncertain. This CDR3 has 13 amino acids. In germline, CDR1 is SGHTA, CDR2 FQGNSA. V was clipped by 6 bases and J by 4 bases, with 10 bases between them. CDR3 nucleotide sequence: TGTGCCAGCAGGGAGCCCAATAAAAACATTCAGTACTTC. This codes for CASREPNKNIQYF.

The CDR3 reads CASSPLPGLDTQYF. The CDR3 DNA sequence: TGTGCCAGCAGCCCCCTGCCAGGGCTAGATACGCAGTATTTT. V usage is TRBV7-9 and J usage is TRBJ2-3, with D maybe TRBD1 (5 bases). Germline CDR1 is SEHNR and CDR2 is FQNEAQ (reference sequence). CDR3 length: 14 amino acids. V dropped 5 bases and J dropped 5 bases, with 14 bases sitting between them.

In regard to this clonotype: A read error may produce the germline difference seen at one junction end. The CDR3 nucleotides are TGTGCCAGCAGCTTAGGGACAGATTGGGACTATGGCTACATCTTC. It specifies CASSLGTDWDYGYIF. V and J are TRBV7-9 and TRBJ1-2, with a possible D match to TRBD1 (6 bases). This CDR3 spans 15 amino acids. Germline loops: CDR1 SEHNR, CDR2 FQNEAQ (reference sequence).

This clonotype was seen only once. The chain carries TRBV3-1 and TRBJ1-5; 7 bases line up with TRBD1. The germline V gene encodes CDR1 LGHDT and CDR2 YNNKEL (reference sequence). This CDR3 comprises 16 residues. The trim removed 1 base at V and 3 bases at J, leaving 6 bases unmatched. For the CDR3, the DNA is TGTGCCAGCAGCCAAGCTAGGACAGGCGCCAATCAGCCCCAGCATTTT. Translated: CASSQARTGANQPQHF. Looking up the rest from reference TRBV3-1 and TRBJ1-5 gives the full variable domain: DTAVSQTPKYLVTQMGNDKSIKCEQNLGHDTMYWYKQDSKKFLKIMFSYNNKELIINETVPNRFSPKSPDKAHLNLHINSLELGDSAVYFCASSQARTGANQPQHFGDGTRLSIL.

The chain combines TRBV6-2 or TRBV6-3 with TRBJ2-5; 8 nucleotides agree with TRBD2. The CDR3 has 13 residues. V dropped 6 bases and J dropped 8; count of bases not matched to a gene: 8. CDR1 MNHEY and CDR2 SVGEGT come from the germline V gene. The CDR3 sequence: CASRYVGGATQYF. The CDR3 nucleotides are TGTGCCAGCAGGTATGTCGGGGGGGCAACCCAGTACTTC.

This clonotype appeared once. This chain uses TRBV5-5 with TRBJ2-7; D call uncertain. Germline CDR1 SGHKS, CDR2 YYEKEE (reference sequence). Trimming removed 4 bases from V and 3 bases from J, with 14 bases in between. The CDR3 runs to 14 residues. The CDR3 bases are TGTGCCAGCAGCCCGCCTAGGAGCAACTACGAGCAGTACTTC. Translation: CASSPPRSNYEQYF.

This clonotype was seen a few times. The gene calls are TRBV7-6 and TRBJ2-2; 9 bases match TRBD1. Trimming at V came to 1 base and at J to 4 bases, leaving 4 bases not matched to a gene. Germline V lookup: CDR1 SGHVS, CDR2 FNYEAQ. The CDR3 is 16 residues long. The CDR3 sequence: CASSLGGQGTTGELFF. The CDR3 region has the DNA TGTGCCAGCAGCTTAGGGGGACAGGGTACCACCGGGGAGCTGTTTTTT.

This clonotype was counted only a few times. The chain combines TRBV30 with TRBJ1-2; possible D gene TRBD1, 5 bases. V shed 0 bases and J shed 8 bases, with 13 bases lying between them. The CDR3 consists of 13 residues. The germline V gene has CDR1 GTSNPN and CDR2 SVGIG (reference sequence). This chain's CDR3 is CAWSVTGGGGYTF. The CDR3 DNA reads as TGTGCCTGGAGTGTTACAGGTGGAGGCGGCTACACCTTC. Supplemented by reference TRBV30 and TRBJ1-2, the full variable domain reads SQTIHQWPATLVQPVGSPLSLECTVEGTSNPNLYWYRQAAGRGLQLLFYSVGIGQISSEVPQNLSASRPQDRQFILSSKKLLLSDSGFYLCAWSVTGGGGYTFGSGTRLTVV.

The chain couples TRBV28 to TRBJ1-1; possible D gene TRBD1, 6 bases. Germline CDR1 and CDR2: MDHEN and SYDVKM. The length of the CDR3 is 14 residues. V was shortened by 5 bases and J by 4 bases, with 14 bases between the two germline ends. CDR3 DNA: TGTGCCAGCAGTGCCACGGGGGCCGGCACTGAAGCTTTCTTT. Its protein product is CASSATGAGTEAFF.

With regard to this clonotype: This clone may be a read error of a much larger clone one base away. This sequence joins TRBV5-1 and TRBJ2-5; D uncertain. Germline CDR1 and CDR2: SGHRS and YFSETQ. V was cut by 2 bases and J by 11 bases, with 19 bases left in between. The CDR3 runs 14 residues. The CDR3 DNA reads TGCGCCAGCAGCTTCTCGCAAGGTGCCGGTGAGCAGTACTTC. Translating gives CASSFSQGAGEQYF.

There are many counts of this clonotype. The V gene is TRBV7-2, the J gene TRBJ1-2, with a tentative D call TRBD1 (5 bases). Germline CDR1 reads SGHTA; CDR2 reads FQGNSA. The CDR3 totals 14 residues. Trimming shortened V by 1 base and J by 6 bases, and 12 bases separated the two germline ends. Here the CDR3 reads CASSLDLWGDGYTF. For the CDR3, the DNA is TGTGCCAGCAGCTTAGACCTTTGGGGGGATGGCTACACCTTC.